Sequencing of this TCR beta chain was carried out in a study of T cell responses to AZD1222 COVID-19 vaccine. Measured with immunoSEQ multiplex PCR; TCRdb has only the in-frame clones, and not every one. The sample lists about 100,000 clones; about 87% were seen once. Study results and caveats: Reports indicate that nearly half of spike-specific TCRs are directed at unmutated variant regions. Repertoires in all cases were sampled only once the peak T cell response had passed. Increased Spike-specific TCR breadth and depth were observed after two AZD1222 doses.

The CDR3 is made up of 15 amino acids. V was pared by 1 base and J by 0 bases, with 7 bases between. Germline V gene sequence: CDR1 SGHTA, CDR2 FQGNSA. This clone was observed a handful of times. The antigen is not known. Specimen: peripheral blood, collected on day 0 of AZD1222 vaccination. This sequence was found in an adult in good health. The chain carries TRBV7-2 and TRBJ1-5; D is unclear. CDR3 sequence reads: CASSLEGSSNQPQHF. The CDR3 nucleotides are TGTGCCAGCAGCTTAGAGGGCAGTAGCAATCAGCCCCAGCATTTT.